Detailed here is one T cell receptor (beta chain). The ends lost 4 bases at V and 5 bases at J; junction bases unmatched: 6. The germline V gene encodes CDR1 SGHNT and CDR2 YYREEE (reference sequence). This CDR3 spans 15 amino acids. Cohort assignment relied on participant-reported clinical history. These data come from a study of blood T cell repertoires in COVID-19. In the study's own analysis: The assay estimated nucleated cells by amplifying reference gene primers. Here immunoSEQ multiplex PCR was the method, and the copy in TCRdb shows in-frame clones only, minus some. V, J and clone size reflect that table, while D and trimming were determined from the DNA. The sample records 300,000 to 500,000 clones, 88% being singletons.

Sequencing was done on a sample of PBMCs or T cells enriched from blood (not recorded which). The TCR comes from a woman in her forties with acute COVID-19. This sequence joins TRBV5-4 and TRBJ2-5; 12 bases map to TRBD2. The CDR3: CASSPWTSGDETQYF. CDR3 sequence (DNA): TGTGCCAGCAGCCCCTGGACTAGCGGGGATGAGACCCAGTACTTC.